The 7 T cell receptor beta chains presented below share a single source sample, sequenced in a study of T cells in tumors after PD-1 blockade. Measured with immunoSEQ multiplex PCR; TCRdb has only the in-frame clones, and not every one. The table includes 14,000 to 15,000 clones, over 75% detected once. This specimen consisted of PBMCs, obtained after anti-PD-1 treatment. Receptors originate from a human donor with basal cell carcinoma.

The CDR3 region is CSVEQNANTGELFF. CDR3 nucleotide sequence: TGCAGCGTTGAACAGAACGCGAACACCGGGGAGCTGTTTTTT. This chain connects TRBV29-1 to TRBJ2-2; D is uncertain. The CDR3 loop spans 14 amino acids. The V end was cut by 2 bases, the J end by 0 bases, with 7 bases between. Looked up from germline, CDR1 is SQVTM and CDR2 is ANQGSEA.

This chain uses TRBV29-1 with TRBJ1-4; perhaps TRBD1 as D (6 bases). V was clipped by 5 bases and J by 4 bases, with 11 bases between them. Germline CDR1 reads SQVTM; CDR2 reads ANQGSEA. The CDR3 is 13 amino acids. The CDR3 region has the DNA TGCAGCGTTTCGAACAGGGATAATGAAAAACTGTTTTTT. Protein: CSVSNRDNEKLFF.

This clone counts as large. The V and J genes are TRBV24-1 and TRBJ2-2; perhaps D is TRBD1 or TRBD2 (5 bases each). CDR3 length: 14 amino acids. CDR1 is KGHDR, CDR2 SFDVKD, per germline. Trimming removed 5 bases from V and 6 bases from J, with 12 bases in between. CDR3 sequence: CATSARDGSGELFF. The CDR3 nucleotides are TGTGCCACCAGTGCTAGGGACGGCTCCGGGGAGCTGTTTTTT.

CDR3: CATSAHVGQGGGYTF. For the CDR3, the DNA is TGTGCCACCAGCGCCCACGTAGGGCAGGGAGGGGGCTACACCTTC. The rearrangement joins TRBV15 to TRBJ1-2; tentatively, D is TRBD1 (5 bases). Deletions cut 5 bases from V and 8 bases from J, with 21 bases between. The CDR3 covers 15 residues. Germline V gene sequence: CDR1 LNHNV, CDR2 YYDKDF (reference sequence).

The V and J genes are TRBV6-1 and TRBJ1-6; unclear D gene. The length of the CDR3 is 13 residues. Germline loops: CDR1 MNHNS, CDR2 SASEGT. Trimming took 2 bases from V and 7 from J, leaving 6 bases between them. CDR3: CASSESENSPLHF. CDR3 DNA sequence: TGTGCCAGCAGTGAATCCGAGAATTCACCCCTCCACTTT.

This clone appeared a single time. The rearrangement uses TRBV29-1 and TRBJ2-1; no clear D. The germline V gene encodes CDR1 SQVTM and CDR2 ANQGSEA. V lost 0 bases, J lost 1 base, and 4 bases lay in between. The length of the CDR3 is 13 residues. This chain's CDR3 is CSVEDASYNEQFF. The CDR3, as DNA: TGCAGCGTTGAAGATGCATCCTACAATGAGCAGTTCTTC.

The V call is TRBV6-5, the J call TRBJ2-1, with TRBD2 identical over 13 bases. Trimming cost V 6 bases and J 7 bases; bases outside gene matches: 6. In germline, CDR1 is MNHEY, CDR2 SVGAGI. The CDR3 is 15 residues long. The CDR3 reads CASSALAGGPNEQFF. The CDR3 DNA follows: TGTGCCAGCAGCGCACTAGCGGGAGGGCCTAATGAGCAGTTCTTC.